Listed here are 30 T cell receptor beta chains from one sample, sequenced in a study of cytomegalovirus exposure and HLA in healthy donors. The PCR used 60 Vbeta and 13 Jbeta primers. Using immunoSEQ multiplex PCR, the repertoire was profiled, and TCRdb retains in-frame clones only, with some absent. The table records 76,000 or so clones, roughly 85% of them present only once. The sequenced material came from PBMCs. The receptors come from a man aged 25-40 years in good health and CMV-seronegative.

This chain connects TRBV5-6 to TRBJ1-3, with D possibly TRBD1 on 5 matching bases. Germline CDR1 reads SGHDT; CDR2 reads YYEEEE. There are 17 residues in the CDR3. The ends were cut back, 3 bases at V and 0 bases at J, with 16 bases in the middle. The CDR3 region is CASSSYGGEYSGNTIYF. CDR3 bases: TGTGCCAGCAGCTCCTACGGAGGGGAATACTCTGGAAACACCATATATTTT.

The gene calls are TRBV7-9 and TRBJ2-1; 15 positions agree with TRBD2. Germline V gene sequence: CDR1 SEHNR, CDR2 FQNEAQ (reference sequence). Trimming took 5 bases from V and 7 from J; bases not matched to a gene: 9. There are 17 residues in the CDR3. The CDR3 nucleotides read TGTGCCAGCAGCCCTCGGACTAGCGGGGGGGCCACGAATGAGCAGTTCTTC. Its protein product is CASSPRTSGGATNEQFF.

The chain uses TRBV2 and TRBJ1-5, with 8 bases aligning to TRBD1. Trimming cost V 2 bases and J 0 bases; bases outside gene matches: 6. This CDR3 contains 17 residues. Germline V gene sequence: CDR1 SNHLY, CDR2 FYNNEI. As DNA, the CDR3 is TGTGCCAGCAGTGAAACCCGGACAGGGTATAGCAATCAGCCCCAGCATTTT. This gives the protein CASSETRTGYSNQPQHF.

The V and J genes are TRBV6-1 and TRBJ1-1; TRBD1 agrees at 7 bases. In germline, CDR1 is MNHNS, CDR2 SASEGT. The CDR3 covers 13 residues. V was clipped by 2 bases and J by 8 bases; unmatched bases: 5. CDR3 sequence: CASSELRTGEAFF. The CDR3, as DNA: TGTGCCAGCAGTGAACTACGGACAGGAGAAGCTTTCTTT.

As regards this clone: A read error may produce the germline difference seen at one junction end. The CDR3 bases are TGTCCCAGCAGTTCCCTCACTGTTTCCCACAATGAGCAGTTCTTC. This gives the protein CPSSSLTVSHNEQFF. The chain recombines TRBV28 with TRBJ2-1; D call uncertain. Germline loops: CDR1 MDHEN, CDR2 SYDVKM. This CDR3 has 15 residues.

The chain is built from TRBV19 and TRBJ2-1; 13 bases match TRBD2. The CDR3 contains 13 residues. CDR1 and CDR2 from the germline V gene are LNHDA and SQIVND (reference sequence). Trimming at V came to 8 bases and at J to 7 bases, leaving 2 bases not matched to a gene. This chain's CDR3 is CASGTSGINEQFF. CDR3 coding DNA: TGTGCCAGTGGGACTAGCGGGATTAATGAGCAGTTCTTC.

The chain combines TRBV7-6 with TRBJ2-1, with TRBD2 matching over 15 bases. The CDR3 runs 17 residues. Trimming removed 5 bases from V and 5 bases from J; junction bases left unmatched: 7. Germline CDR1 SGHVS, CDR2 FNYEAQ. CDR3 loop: CASSRGTSGGTNNEQFF. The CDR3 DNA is TGTGCCAGCAGCAGAGGGACTAGCGGGGGGACAAACAATGAGCAGTTCTTC.

The CDR3 region has the DNA TGTGCCAGCAGCCGGGACAGGGGGCGGAATCAGCCCCAGCATTTT. Translating gives CASSRDRGRNQPQHF. This sequence joins TRBV6-1 and TRBJ1-5; 12 positions agree with TRBD1. The CDR3 consists of 15 residues. Germline lookup yields CDR1 MNHNS and CDR2 SASEGT. V lost 6 bases and J lost 4; bases outside the gene matches: 4.

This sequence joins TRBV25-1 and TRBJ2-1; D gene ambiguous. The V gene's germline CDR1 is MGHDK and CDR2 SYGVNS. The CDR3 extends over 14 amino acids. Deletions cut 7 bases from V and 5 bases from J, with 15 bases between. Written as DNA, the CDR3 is TGTGCCAGCACCCTCCCTGGCAGAAACAATGAGCAGTTCTTC. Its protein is CASTLPGRNNEQFF.

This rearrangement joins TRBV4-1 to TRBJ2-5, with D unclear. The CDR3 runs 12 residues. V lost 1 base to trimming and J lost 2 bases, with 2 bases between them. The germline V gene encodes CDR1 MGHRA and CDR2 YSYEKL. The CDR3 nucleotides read TGCGCCAGCAGCCAAGCACAAGAGACCCAGTACTTC. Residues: CASSQAQETQYF.

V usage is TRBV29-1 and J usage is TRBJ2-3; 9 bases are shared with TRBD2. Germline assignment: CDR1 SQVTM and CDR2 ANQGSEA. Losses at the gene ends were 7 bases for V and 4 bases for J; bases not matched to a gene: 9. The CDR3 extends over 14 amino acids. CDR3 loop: CSGRLAVAPDTQYF. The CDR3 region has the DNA TGCAGCGGCAGACTAGCGGTAGCTCCAGATACGCAGTATTTT.

The CDR3 region has the DNA TGTGCCAGCAGCTGGCGGGACGGCTACACCTTC. Its protein is CASSWRDGYTF. The gene calls are TRBV7-2 and TRBJ1-2; a weak D match, TRBD1 (5 bases). Germline loops: CDR1 SGHTA, CDR2 FQGNSA. Trimming removed 4 bases from V and 8 bases from J, with 8 bases in between. The length of the CDR3 is 11 residues.

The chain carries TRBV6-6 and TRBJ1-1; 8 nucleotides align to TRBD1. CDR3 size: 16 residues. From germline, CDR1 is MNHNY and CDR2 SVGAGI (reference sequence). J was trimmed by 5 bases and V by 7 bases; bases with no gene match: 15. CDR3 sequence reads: CASILSNRGSQTEAFF. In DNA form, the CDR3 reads TGTGCCAGCATCCTTTCCAACAGGGGGAGTCAGACTGAAGCTTTCTTT.

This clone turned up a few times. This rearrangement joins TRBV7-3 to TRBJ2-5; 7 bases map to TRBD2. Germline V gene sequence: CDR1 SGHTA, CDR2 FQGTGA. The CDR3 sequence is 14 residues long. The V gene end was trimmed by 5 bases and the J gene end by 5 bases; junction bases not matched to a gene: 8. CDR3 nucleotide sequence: TGTGCCAGCAGCAGCGGGCGGGGAGGGGAGACCCAGTACTTC. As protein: CASSSGRGGETQYF.

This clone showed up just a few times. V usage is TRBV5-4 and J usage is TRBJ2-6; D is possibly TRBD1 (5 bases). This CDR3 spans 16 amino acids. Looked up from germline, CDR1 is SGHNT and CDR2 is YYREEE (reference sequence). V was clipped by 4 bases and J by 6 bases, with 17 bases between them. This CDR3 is CASSRVGQAEANVLTF. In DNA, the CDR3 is TGTGCCAGCAGCCGGGTGGGGCAGGCTGAGGCCAACGTCCTGACTTTC.

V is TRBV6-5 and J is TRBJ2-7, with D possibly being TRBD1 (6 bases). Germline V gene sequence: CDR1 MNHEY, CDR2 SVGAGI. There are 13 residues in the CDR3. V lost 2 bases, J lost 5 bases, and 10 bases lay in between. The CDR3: CASSYANRDEQYF. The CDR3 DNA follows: TGTGCCAGCAGTTACGCCAACAGGGACGAGCAGTACTTC.

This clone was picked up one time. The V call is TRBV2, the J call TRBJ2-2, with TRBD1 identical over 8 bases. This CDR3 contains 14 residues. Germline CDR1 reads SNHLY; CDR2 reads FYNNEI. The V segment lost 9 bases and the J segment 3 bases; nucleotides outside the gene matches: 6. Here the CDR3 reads CASRQGPDTGELFF. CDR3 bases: TGTGCCAGTCGACAGGGGCCCGACACCGGGGAGCTGTTTTTT.

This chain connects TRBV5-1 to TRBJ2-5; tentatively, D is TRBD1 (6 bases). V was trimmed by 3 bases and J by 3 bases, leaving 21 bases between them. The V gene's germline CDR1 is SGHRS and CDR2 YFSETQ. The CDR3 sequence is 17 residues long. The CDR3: CASSYSGAYSSKETQYF. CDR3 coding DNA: TGCGCCAGCAGCTATTCAGGGGCCTATAGTTCGAAAGAGACCCAGTACTTC.

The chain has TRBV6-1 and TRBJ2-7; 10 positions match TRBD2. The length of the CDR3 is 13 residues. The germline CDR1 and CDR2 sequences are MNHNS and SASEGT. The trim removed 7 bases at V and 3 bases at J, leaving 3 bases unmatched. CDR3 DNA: TGTGCCAGCACCGTAGCGGGGGGCTACGAGCAGTACTTC. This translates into CASTVAGGYEQYF.

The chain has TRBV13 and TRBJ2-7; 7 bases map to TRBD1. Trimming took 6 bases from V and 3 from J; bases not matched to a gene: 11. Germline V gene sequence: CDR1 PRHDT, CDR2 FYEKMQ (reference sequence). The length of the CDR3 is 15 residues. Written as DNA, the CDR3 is TGTGCCAGCAGTGCTGGTTTGGGACAGCTCTACGAGCAGTACTTC. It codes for CASSAGLGQLYEQYF.

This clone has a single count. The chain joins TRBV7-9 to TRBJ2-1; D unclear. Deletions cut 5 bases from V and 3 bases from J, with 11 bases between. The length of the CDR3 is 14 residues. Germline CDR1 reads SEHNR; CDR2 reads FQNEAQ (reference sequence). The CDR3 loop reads CASSVSLHYNEQFF. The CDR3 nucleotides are TGTGCCAGCAGCGTCAGTTTACACTACAATGAGCAGTTCTTC.

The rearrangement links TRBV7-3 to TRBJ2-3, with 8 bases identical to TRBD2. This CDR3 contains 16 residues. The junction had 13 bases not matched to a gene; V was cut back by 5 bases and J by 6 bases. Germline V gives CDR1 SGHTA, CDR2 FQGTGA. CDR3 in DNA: TGTGCCAGCAGCCCCTCCCCCCGGGGGGGCAGGGATACGCAGTATTTT. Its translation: CASSPSPRGGRDTQYF.

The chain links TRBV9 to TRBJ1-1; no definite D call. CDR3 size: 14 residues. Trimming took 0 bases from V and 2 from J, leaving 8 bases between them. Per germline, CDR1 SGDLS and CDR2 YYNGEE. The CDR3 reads CASSVESRNTEAFF. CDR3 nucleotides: TGTGCCAGCAGCGTAGAATCCAGAAACACTGAAGCTTTCTTT.

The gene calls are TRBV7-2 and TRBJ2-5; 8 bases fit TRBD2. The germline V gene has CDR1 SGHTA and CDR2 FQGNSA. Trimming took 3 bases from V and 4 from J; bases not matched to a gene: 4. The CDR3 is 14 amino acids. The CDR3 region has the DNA TGTGCCAGCAGCTTGGCGGGGGGCCGAGAGACCCAGTACTTC. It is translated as CASSLAGGRETQYF.

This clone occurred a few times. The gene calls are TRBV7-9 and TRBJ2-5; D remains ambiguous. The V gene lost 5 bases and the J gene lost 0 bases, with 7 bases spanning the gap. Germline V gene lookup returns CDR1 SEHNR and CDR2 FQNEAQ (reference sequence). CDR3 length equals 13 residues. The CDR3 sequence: CASSPKYQETQYF. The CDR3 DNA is TGTGCCAGCAGCCCTAAGTACCAAGAGACCCAGTACTTC.

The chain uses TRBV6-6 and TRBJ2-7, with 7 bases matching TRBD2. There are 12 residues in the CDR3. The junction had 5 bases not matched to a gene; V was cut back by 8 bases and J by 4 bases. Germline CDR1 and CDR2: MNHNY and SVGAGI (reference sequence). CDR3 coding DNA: TGTGCCAGCTGCCGGGAGGCATACGAGCAGTACTTC. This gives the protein CASCREAYEQYF.

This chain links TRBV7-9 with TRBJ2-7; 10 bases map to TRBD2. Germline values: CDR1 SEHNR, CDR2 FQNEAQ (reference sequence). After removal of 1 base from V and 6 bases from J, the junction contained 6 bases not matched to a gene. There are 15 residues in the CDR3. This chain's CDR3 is CASSLVAGGLFEQYF. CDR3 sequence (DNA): TGTGCCAGCAGCTTAGTAGCGGGGGGACTATTCGAGCAGTACTTC.

CDR3 amino acids: CASSQAGGTYEQYF. Here the CDR3 DNA reads TGCGCCAGCAGCCAGGCGGGTGGCACCTACGAGCAGTACTTC. The V gene is TRBV5-1, the J gene TRBJ2-7; D possibly corresponds to TRBD2 (5 bases). Per germline, CDR1 SGHRS and CDR2 YFSETQ. The CDR3 totals 14 residues. Trimming cost V 4 bases and J 2 bases, with 13 bases left between them. Supplemented by reference TRBV5-1 and TRBJ2-7, the full variable domain reads KAGVTQTPRYLIKTRGQQVTLSCSPISGHRSVSWYQQTPGQGLQFLFEYFSETQRNKGNFPGRFSGRQFSNSRSEMNVSTLELGDSALYLCASSQAGGTYEQYFGPGTRLTVT.

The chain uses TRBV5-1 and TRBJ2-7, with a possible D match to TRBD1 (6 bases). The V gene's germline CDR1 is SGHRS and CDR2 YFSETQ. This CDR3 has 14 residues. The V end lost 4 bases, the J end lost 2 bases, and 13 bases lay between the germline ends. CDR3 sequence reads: CASSLDWGPYEQYF. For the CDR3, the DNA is TGCGCCAGCAGCCTCGATTGGGGGCCCTACGAGCAGTACTTC.

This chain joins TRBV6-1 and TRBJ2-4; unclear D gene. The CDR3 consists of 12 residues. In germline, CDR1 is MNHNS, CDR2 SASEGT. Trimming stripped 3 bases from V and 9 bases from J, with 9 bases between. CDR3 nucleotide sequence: TGTGCCAGCAGTGACCAGGTGCGCATTCAGTACTTC. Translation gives CASSDQVRIQYF.